The TCR beta chain under discussion was sequenced for a study of T cells in Graves' hyperthyroidism and ophthalmopathy. The study's findings and limits: Blood shared most expanded thyroid clonotypes above 0.001.

Graves' hyperthyroidism without ophthalmopathy progression within 18 months was termed stable. Diagnosis of hyperthyroidism was new in patients aged 18 to 65, and its duration was under 2 months. Exclusion of a patient resulted from uncontrolled infection, other autoimmune disease, pregnancy or lactation. This clonotype was observed at least ten times. Its antigen remains unidentified. The TCR beta CDR3 regions underwent amplification using RNA transcripts as the source. TCR CDR3 underwent first-round RT-PCR with the HTBI primer set. TCRdb passed the multiplex PCR reads through MiXCR, listing each CDR3 protein once. The table includes roughly 420,000 distinct CDR3 sequences, 15% to 19% detected once. In germline, CDR1 is SGHAT, CDR2 FQNNGV. V dropped 5 bases and J dropped 3; count of bases not matched to a gene: 7. The CDR3 is 15 residues long.

The V call is TRBV11-2, the J call TRBJ1-2; TRBD1 matches 9 bases. This sequence was found in a woman under 30 with Graves' hyperthyroidism. Input material: blood. The chain's CDR3 is CASSPTGGDYYGYTF. DNA of the CDR3: TGTGCCAGCAGCCCCACAGGGGGCGATTACTATGGCTACACCTTC. The full variable domain, in which reference TRBV11-2 and TRBJ1-2 provide the parts outside the CDR3, is EAGVAQSPRYKIIEKRQSVAFWCNPISGHATLYWYQQILGQGPKLLIQFQNNGVVDDSQLPKDRFSAERLKGVDSTLKIQPAKLEDSAVYLCASSPTGGDYYGYTFGSGTRLTVV.